The T cell receptor beta chain described here comes from a study of cytomegalovirus exposure and HLA in healthy donors. This PCR relied on a set of 60 Vbeta primers and 13 Jbeta primers. Only in-frame clones appear in the TCRdb table, and some are missing; sequencing was by immunoSEQ multiplex PCR. Found here are some 140,000 clones, 60% to 80% of them singletons; the top ten hold 2% to 2.5%. The receptor's source is a man aged 25 to 40 in good health and CMV-seronegative. Input material: PBMCs.

Here the CDR3 DNA reads TGTGCCACATTGAGGACAGGGAGCTACGAGCAGTACTTC. It yields the protein CATLRTGSYEQYF. The chain is built from TRBV6-5 and TRBJ2-7; 8 bases are shared with TRBD1. Looked up from germline, CDR1 is MNHEY and CDR2 is SVGAGI. This CDR3 is 13 amino acids long. Trimming cost V 10 bases and J 3 bases; bases outside gene matches: 8.